The 8 T cell receptor beta chains presented below share a single source sample, sequenced in a study of T-cell reconstitution after alpha-beta-depleted transplantation in children. Unique molecular identifiers were incorporated during preparation of the TCRbeta library. Each CDR3 protein is one row after TCRdb ran MiXCR on the PCR reads. Found here are about 300,000 distinct CDR3 sequences, about 7.3% of them singletons; the top ten hold about 9.1%. Their recognized antigens are unknown. Points from the study as a whole: The authors attributed T-cell counts and diversity one year after transplant mostly to newly produced T cells.

The sequences come from peripheral blood, collected 360 days after TCRalphabeta/CD19-depleted stem cell transplant. These receptor sequences come from a female patient between 2 and 15 years old who had a stem cell transplant for Fanconi anemia, so the T cells may come from the graft donor.

The sample holds many counts of this clonotype. The V call is TRBV4-2, the J call TRBJ2-3; 9 bases map to TRBD1. Looked up from germline, CDR1 is LGHNA and CDR2 is YNFKEQ. Trimming removed 1 base from V and 3 bases from J; junction bases left unmatched: 5. The CDR3 is made up of 16 amino acids. This chain's CDR3 is CASSQGGGQGTDTQYF. The DNA of the CDR3 is TGTGCCAGCAGCCAAGGGGGGGGACAGGGAACAGATACGCAGTATTTT.

The chain is built from TRBV7-8 and TRBJ2-3; D possibly corresponds to TRBD1 (6 bases). The germline V and J ends were trimmed by 1 base and 0 bases, with 11 bases remaining between them. Germline lookup yields CDR1 SGHVS and CDR2 FQNEAQ. This CDR3 is built from 16 residues. The DNA of the CDR3 is TGTGCCAGCAGCTTAGAGCAGGGGACGAGCACAGATACGCAGTATTTT. Translation gives CASSLEQGTSTDTQYF.

This clonotype occurred many times. V usage is TRBV6-2 or TRBV6-3 and J usage is TRBJ2-5; perhaps TRBD1 as D (5 bases). V lost 7 bases to trimming and J lost 2 bases, with 17 bases between them. The V gene's germline CDR1 is MNHEY and CDR2 SVGEGT. The length of the CDR3 is 15 residues. CDR3 sequence: CASTTGQGLQETQYF. CDR3 bases: TGTGCCAGCACCACCGGGCAGGGCCTACAAGAGACCCAGTACTTC.

This clonotype was found a few times. The rearrangement links TRBV11-2 to TRBJ1-1, with TRBD1 as a possible D gene (6 bases). Germline lookup yields CDR1 SGHAT and CDR2 FQNNGV. CDR3 length: 12 amino acids. The germline V and J ends were trimmed by 5 bases and 6 bases, with 10 bases remaining between them. In nucleotides, the CDR3 is TGTGCCAGCAGCCTACACAGGGCTGAAGCTTTCTTT. This translates into CASSLHRAEAFF.

In this sample, this clonotype turned up many times. J is TRBJ2-5 and V is TRBV7-2, with TRBD1 as a possible D gene (6 bases). This CDR3 spans 14 amino acids. The germline CDR1 and CDR2 sequences are SGHTA and FQGNSA. Deletions cut 5 bases from V and 3 bases from J, with 13 bases between. The CDR3 sequence: CASSPRDTEETQYF. The CDR3 coding sequence is TGTGCCAGCAGCCCCCGGGACACGGAAGAGACCCAGTACTTC.

This clonotype was detected only a few times. V gene TRBV20-1 combines with J gene TRBJ2-5; TRBD1 matches 8 bases. Unmatched junction bases numbered 4, after V lost 3 bases and J lost 4 bases. CDR1 and CDR2 (germline): DFQATT, SNEGSKA (reference sequence). CDR3 length equals 13 residues. CDR3 nucleotides: TGCAGTGCTAGTGGACAGGGTGGAGAGACCCAGTACTTC. It encodes CSASGQGGETQYF.

This clonotype was counted ten times or more. The chain carries TRBV12-3 or TRBV12-4 and TRBJ2-5, with 8 bases that match TRBD2. After removal of 6 bases from V and 5 bases from J, the junction contained 5 bases not matched to a gene. The CDR3 contains 13 residues. The CDR3 DNA reads TGTGCCAGCAGCCCGACTAGCGTTGAGACCCAGTACTTC. Protein product: CASSPTSVETQYF.

This clonotype was recorded many times. V usage is TRBV4-3 and J usage is TRBJ2-5, with D unresolved. The CDR3 is made up of 13 amino acids. Germline V CDR1 and CDR2: LGHNA, YSLEER. The germline V and J ends were trimmed by 3 bases and 4 bases, with 9 bases remaining between them. The CDR3 region has the DNA TGCGCCAGCAGCCAGAGTACCCCAGAGACCCAGTACTTC. It encodes CASSQSTPETQYF.